This paragraph covers one T cell receptor beta chain sequence. Its antigen is not identified. The data derive from a study of shared clonotypes between healthy human individuals. Findings and limits, study-wide: Naive subsets generally exceeded memory subsets in estimated richness. Only blood was sampled, and tissue TCR repertoires likely differ from blood ones.

Germline V gene sequence: CDR1 SGDLS, CDR2 YYNGEE. The CDR3 extends over 17 amino acids. Losses at the gene ends were 3 bases for V and 5 bases for J; bases not matched to a gene: 13. Deep-level assay runs were performed. Roughly 27,000 T cell genomes, or roughly 180 ng DNA, went into the sorted-subset replicate PCRs. Clones were sequenced by immunoSEQ multiplex PCR, and TCRdb holds only the in-frame ones, with some missing. The data show some 700,000 clones, 90% seen once. Sequencing was done on a sample of memory CD8+ T cells from PBMCs. This sample's subset: CD45RO+ cells pooled with CCR7-negative TemRA cells. The chain combines TRBV9 with TRBJ1-2; TRBD1 matches at 10 bases. The sequence was obtained from a man between 18 and 35 years old in good health. Some clones in this sample may be carry-over from other donors' samples. CDR3 protein: CASSDPYVGTGDYGYTF. CDR3 bases: TGTGCCAGCAGCGACCCGTATGTCGGGACAGGGGATTATGGCTACACCTTC.